One and the same sample provided the 26 T cell receptor beta chains below, sequenced in a study of T cell repertoires in cytomegalovirus infection. TCRdb re-called the reads through MiXCR, storing one row per CDR3 protein. The profile shows hundreds of thousands of distinct CDR3 sequences, around a third of them singletons. What these receptors recognize is not known. The specimen comprised cultured PBMCs, sampled from culture after CMV antigen stimulation. These receptors originate from a human donor in good health (CMV status not recorded). Some clones in this sample may be carry-over from other donors' samples.

In its sample, this clonotype was seen a few times. The rearrangement uses TRBV5-1 and TRBJ2-1; either TRBD1 or TRBD2 may fit D (5 bases each). From germline, CDR1 is SGHRS and CDR2 YFSETQ. The CDR3 length is 13 residues. V lost 0 bases and J lost 10, with 11 bases in between. The CDR3 bases are TGCGCCAGCAGCTTGGCCGGGGCAGTCGAGCAGTTCTTC. Amino acids: CASSLAGAVEQFF. The full variable domain, rest sourced from reference TRBV5-1 and TRBJ2-1, is KAGVTQTPRYLIKTRGQQVTLSCSPISGHRSVSWYQQTPGQGLQFLFEYFSETQRNKGNFPGRFSGRQFSNSRSEMNVSTLELGDSALYLCASSLAGAVEQFFGPGTRLTVL.

This clonotype was counted many times. The rearrangement joins TRBV7-2 to TRBJ2-1; 8 bases agree with TRBD2. V shed 5 bases, J shed 9 bases, and the junction held 12 bases outside the gene matches. The V gene's germline CDR1 is SGHTA and CDR2 FQGNSA. This CDR3 comprises 15 residues. The CDR3 DNA reads TGTGCCAGCAGCGAAGCGGGAGTGGCATTGGGTGAGCAGTTCTTC. Translation: CASSEAGVALGEQFF.

This clonotype showed up just a few times. V usage is TRBV6-2 or TRBV6-3 and J usage is TRBJ2-7; 15 bases match TRBD2. The CDR3 is 17 amino acids. V was clipped by 8 bases and J by 0 bases; unmatched bases: 8. Germline V gene data show CDR1 as MNHEY and CDR2 as SVGEGT. For the CDR3, the DNA is TGTGCCAGCCGGGGACTAGCGGGAGGTCGGAGCTCCTACGAGCAGTACTTC. Translated, it gives CASRGLAGGRSSYEQYF.

This clonotype was counted many times. The V call is TRBV7-6, the J call TRBJ2-2, with 9 bases fitting TRBD2. J was trimmed by 0 bases and V by 6 bases; bases with no gene match: 5. The CDR3 covers 16 residues. Per the germline V gene, CDR1 is SGHVS and CDR2 is FNYEAQ. CDR3 in amino acids: CASRATSGTNTGELFF. CDR3 DNA: TGTGCCAGCAGAGCGACTAGCGGAACGAACACCGGGGAGCTGTTTTTT.

This clonotype was observed a few times. V usage is TRBV6-5 and J usage is TRBJ2-2; D uncertain. The CDR3 spans 16 residues. Germline loops: CDR1 MNHEY, CDR2 SVGAGI. The V end was cut by 7 bases, the J end by 1 base, with 16 bases between. In DNA form, the CDR3 reads TGTGCCAGCAAACCCCCTGGCACGCGGAACACCGGGGAGCTGTTTTTT. It specifies CASKPPGTRNTGELFF.

This clonotype has only one observation. This chain uses TRBV12-3 or TRBV12-4 with TRBJ1-1, with D perhaps TRBD1 (6 bases). Trimming left V 4 bases short and J 1 base short, with 19 bases between. The CDR3 loop spans 17 amino acids. CDR3 sequence reads: CASSWGGLYVGNTEAFF. CDR3 nucleotides: TGTGCCAGCAGTTGGGGGGGGCTCTATGTAGGGAACACTGAAGCTTTCTTT.

This clonotype was detected a few times. The V call is TRBV12-5, the J call TRBJ1-1, with a tentative D call TRBD1 (5 bases). The V gene lost 9 bases and the J gene lost 0 bases, with 11 bases spanning the gap. CDR3 length equals 13 residues. The germline V gene has CDR1 LGHNT and CDR2 FRNRAP. The CDR3 reads CASRGAVNTEAFF. CDR3 coding DNA: TGTGCTAGCCGAGGGGCGGTGAACACTGAAGCTTTCTTT.

In its sample, this clonotype was seen a few times. This sequence joins TRBV7-2 and TRBJ2-3; D unresolved. Trimming removed 5 bases from V and 5 bases from J, with 8 bases in between. Germline V lookup: CDR1 SGHTA, CDR2 FQGNSA. The CDR3 sequence is 12 residues long. In DNA, the CDR3 is TGTGCCAGCAGCACCCGGAGAGATACGCAGTATTTT. This gives the protein CASSTRRDTQYF.

This clonotype was observed a few times. V is TRBV7-9 and J is TRBJ1-4; possibly TRBD1 for D (6 bases). This CDR3 is built from 14 residues. V was cut by 3 bases and J by 4 bases, with 9 bases left in between. CDR1 and CDR2 (germline): SEHNR, FQNEAQ (reference sequence). CDR3: CASSLGGLNEKLFF. The CDR3 DNA reads as TGTGCCAGCAGCTTGGGGGGCCTTAATGAAAAACTGTTTTTT.

This clonotype occurred many times. The chain recombines TRBV7-8 with TRBJ1-2, with 7 bases lining up with TRBD1. CDR1 is SGHVS and CDR2 is FQNEAQ in the germline V gene. The CDR3 consists of 16 residues. With 4 bases clipped from V and 4 bases from J, the junction kept 12 bases outside the gene matches. The CDR3 loop is CASSSRGSRGAYGYTF. In nucleotides, the CDR3 is TGTGCCAGCAGCTCAAGGGGGAGCAGGGGGGCCTATGGCTACACCTTC.

This clonotype was found many times. V gene TRBV7-2 combines with J gene TRBJ1-1; D gene uncertain. The ends were cut back, 0 bases at V and 0 bases at J, with 11 bases in the middle. The V gene's germline CDR1 is SGHTA and CDR2 FQGNSA. The CDR3 runs to 16 residues. CDR3 residues: CASSLAGAGVNTEAFF. CDR3 coding DNA: TGTGCCAGCAGCTTAGCGGGCGCGGGAGTGAACACTGAAGCTTTCTTT. Full variable domain (missing parts from reference TRBV7-2 and TRBJ1-1): GAGVSQSPSNKVTEKGKDVELRCDPISGHTALYWYRQSLGQGLEFLIYFQGNSAPDKSGLPSDRFSAERTGGSVSTLTIQRTQQEDSAVYLCASSLAGAGVNTEAFFGQGTRLTVV.

CDR3 residues: CASSPSGQQETQYF. Here the CDR3 DNA reads TGTGCCAGCTCACCCTCCGGACAGCAAGAGACCCAGTACTTC. The rearrangement joins TRBV18 to TRBJ2-5, with D perhaps matching TRBD1 (6 bases). The CDR3 extends over 14 amino acids. Germline V lookup: CDR1 KGHSH, CDR2 LQKENI. Trimming pared 3 bases from V and 2 bases from J, leaving 10 bases between.

The chain is built from TRBV9 and TRBJ2-1; 8 positions agree with TRBD2. The trim removed 4 bases at V and 8 bases at J, leaving 11 bases unmatched. The germline CDR1 and CDR2 sequences are SGDLS and YYNGEE. The CDR3 spans 15 residues. Here the CDR3 reads CASSPREGAGDEQFF. DNA for the CDR3: TGTGCCAGCAGCCCCCGGGAGGGAGCCGGGGATGAGCAGTTCTTC.

This clonotype has just a few counts. The chain joins TRBV7-2 to TRBJ2-3; tentatively, D is TRBD2 (6 bases). This CDR3 has 15 residues. The germline gives CDR1 SGHTA, CDR2 FQGNSA. Trimming took off 4 bases at V and 0 bases at J, with 11 bases between the two ends. The CDR3 DNA sequence: TGTGCCAGCAGCTCAATAGCGGCTAGCACAGATACGCAGTATTTT. This gives the protein CASSSIAASTDTQYF.

There are a few counts of this clonotype. This chain connects TRBV7-2 to TRBJ2-7, with 7 bases matching TRBD1. J gave up 1 base and V 5 bases, and 8 bases lay outside the gene matches. The CDR3 runs 15 residues. Germline CDR1 is SGHTA and CDR2 is FQGNSA. DNA for the CDR3: TGTGCCAGCAGCCACGACCCCAGGGGGTCCTACGAGCAGTACTTC. Translated: CASSHDPRGSYEQYF.

The V and J genes are TRBV4-2 and TRBJ2-6; D might be TRBD1 (6 bases). Deletions cut 4 bases from V and 0 bases from J, with 13 bases between. In germline, CDR1 is LGHNA, CDR2 YNFKEQ. The CDR3 has 17 residues. This chain's CDR3 is CASSPRTEASGANVLTF. Written as DNA, the CDR3 is TGTGCCAGCAGCCCTCGGACAGAAGCCTCTGGGGCCAACGTCCTGACTTTC.

The V and J genes are TRBV6-1 and TRBJ2-7; no clear D. The germline gives CDR1 MNHNS, CDR2 SASEGT. The ends were cut back, 3 bases at V and 4 bases at J, with 4 bases in the middle. The CDR3 has 11 amino acids. CDR3 bases: TGTGCCAGCAGTGACGGTTACGAGCAGTACGTC. Its translation: CASSDGYEQYV.

In this sample, this clonotype turned up a few times. The rearrangement joins TRBV7-2 to TRBJ2-7, with D perhaps given as TRBD1 or TRBD2 (5 bases each). CDR1 and CDR2 (germline): SGHTA, FQGNSA. This CDR3 comprises 15 residues. Trimming took off 5 bases at V and 2 bases at J, with 16 bases between the two ends. The CDR3 here is CASSQSGGPAYEQYF. In DNA form, the CDR3 reads TGTGCCAGCAGCCAGTCTGGGGGTCCGGCCTACGAGCAGTACTTC.

The V and J genes are TRBV27 and TRBJ2-1, with D tentatively TRBD2 (6 bases). Trimming removed 5 bases from V and 15 bases from J, with 20 bases in between. Germline CDR1 reads MNHEY; CDR2 reads SMNVEV (reference sequence). The CDR3 has 13 amino acids. CDR3: CASSNLRDGAGFF. CDR3 in DNA: TGTGCCAGCAGTAATTTGCGGGACGGCGCGGGGTTCTTC.

The chain employs TRBV10-3 and TRBJ2-3; 9 nucleotides match TRBD2. Germline lookup yields CDR1 ENHRY and CDR2 SYGVKD. V gave up 0 bases and J gave up 3 bases; unmatched junction bases: 4. The CDR3 consists of 16 residues. CDR3 amino acids: CAISESGLAGTDTQYF. The CDR3 region has the DNA TGTGCCATCAGTGAGTCGGGTCTAGCGGGAACAGATACGCAGTATTTT.

This chain joins TRBV5-1 and TRBJ2-7; D is unresolved. Germline CDR1 SGHRS, CDR2 YFSETQ. V lost 4 bases and J lost 6, with 17 bases in between. CDR3 length: 14 amino acids. The CDR3 loop is CASSPGSVSSEQYF. The CDR3 DNA sequence: TGCGCCAGCAGCCCCGGGTCTGTCTCTTCCGAGCAGTACTTC.

This clonotype was seen a handful of times. The genes are TRBV12-3 or TRBV12-4 and TRBJ1-2; D is unresolved. The CDR3 length is 14 residues. V shed 5 bases and J shed 1 base, with 11 bases lying between them. The CDR3 protein is CASSPNTNNYGYTF. The CDR3 DNA follows: TGTGCCAGCAGTCCCAACACGAATAACTATGGCTACACCTTC.

This clonotype was observed a few times. This sequence joins TRBV6-1 and TRBJ2-7; D not certain. The CDR3 spans 11 residues. From germline, CDR1 is MNHNS and CDR2 SASEGT. This CDR3 reads CSVGRSYEQYV. The CDR3 nucleotides read TGTTCAGTAGGCAGAAGCTACGAGCAGTACGTC.

This chain joins TRBV30 and TRBJ2-3; possible D gene TRBD1, 5 bases. The CDR3 is 11 amino acids. V lost 0 bases, J lost 12 bases, and 10 bases lay in between. Germline-derived CDR1 and CDR2 are GTSNPN and SVGIG (reference sequence). CDR3 DNA sequence: TGTGCCTGGAGTGTACAGGACGTACAGTATTTT. This gives the protein CAWSVQDVQYF. The variable domain in full, with the rest retrieved from reference TRBV30 and TRBJ2-3, is SQTIHQWPATLVQPVGSPLSLECTVEGTSNPNLYWYRQAAGRGLQLLFYSVGIGQISSEVPQNLSASRPQDRQFILSSKKLLLSDSGFYLCAWSVQDVQYFGPGTRLTVL.

The chain uses TRBV18 and TRBJ1-4, with 7 bases lining up with TRBD1. Germline V CDR1 and CDR2: KGHSH, LQKENI. With 3 bases clipped from V and 6 bases from J, the junction kept 10 bases outside the gene matches. There are 16 residues in the CDR3. CDR3 nucleotides: TGTGCCAGCTCACCGACATTGACAGGGCTTGATGAAAAACTGTTTTTT. Its protein is CASSPTLTGLDEKLFF.

This clonotype was recorded a few times. The V gene is TRBV4-1, the J gene TRBJ1-2; 9 bases map to TRBD1. The length of the CDR3 is 15 residues. Losses at the gene ends were 1 base for V and 5 bases for J; bases not matched to a gene: 5. CDR1 MGHRA and CDR2 YSYEKL come from the germline V gene. The CDR3 reads CASSQGRDREYGYTF. In DNA, the CDR3 is TGCGCCAGCAGCCAAGGCCGGGACAGGGAATATGGCTACACCTTC.